This T cell receptor (beta chain) was documented in a study of regulatory T cells in long-lasting Graves disease. Study-level background: It was over 5 years of antithyroid drugs, with positive TSH receptor antibodies, that meant persistent Graves' disease.

The CDR3 has 13 amino acids. The V and J ends lost 0 bases and 8 bases, in that order; junction bases with no gene match: 3. Germline CDR1 and CDR2: MNHEY and SVGAGI. iRepertoire HTBI primers and Arm-PCR of CDR3 regions built TCR beta libraries. One entry per CDR3 protein, called by TCRdb with MiXCR from the multiplex PCR reads. The table lists about 310,000 distinct CDR3 sequences, roughly 21% of them singletons. Study results and limitations: A greater number of public clonotypes (more than 2,500) was shared by persistent patients than by new patients (around 970). Patients with persistent disease showed a bias toward TRBV28, TRBJ1-2 and TRBJ2-5. The study found lower TCR diversity in persistent Graves' patients than in newly diagnosed ones.

This clonotype showed up just a few times. Its antigen is not known. The sample's time point: persistent/refractory GD, antithyroid drugs over 5 years with positive TRAb. From PBMCs, RNA was extracted and then used to make the TCR library. The chain joins TRBV6-5 to TRBJ1-1; 7 bases are shared with TRBD1. Sequenced here: peripheral blood mononuclear cells (PBMCs), sampled when the disease was refractory, from a patient treated with antithyroid drugs. This TCR was recovered from a female donor with Graves disease. The CDR3 sequence is CASSYSNRGEAFF. In DNA form, the CDR3 reads TGTGCCAGCAGTTACTCGAACAGGGGCGAAGCTTTCTTT.